What follows describes a single TCR beta chain. Its antigen remains unidentified. The data originate from a study of T cell responses to AZD1222 COVID-19 vaccine. Study details: Pooled samples include second doses given at about 4 or 12 weeks. Study-level results: The donor cohort was predominantly white British with a female majority, and clonal diversity may have been underestimated. The study sampled repertoires only after the peak T cell response.

Produced via immunoSEQ multiplex PCR; TCRdb's table is partial and in-frame only. The sample lists some 180,000 clones, around 89% occurring once. V was trimmed by 5 bases and J by 8 bases, leaving 12 bases between them. This CDR3 is built from 13 residues. CDR1 is SNHLY and CDR2 is FYNNEI in the germline V gene. The sample in question was peripheral blood, obtained on day 0 of AZD1222 vaccination. The gene calls are TRBV2 and TRBJ1-4; D is possibly TRBD1 (6 bases). The sequence was collected from an adult in good health. The CDR3 DNA follows: TGTGCCAGCAGTCGCTGGACAGACGAAAAACTGTTTTTT. Its protein is CASSRWTDEKLFF.